Listed below are T cell receptor beta chains from one sample, sequenced in a study of T-cell memory formation after mild COVID-19. TCRdb re-analysed the 5' RACE reads in MiXCR, keeping a single row per CDR3 protein. The sample contains approximately 230,000 distinct CDR3 sequences, roughly 15% of which appear only once. The source material was PBMCs or a T cell subset sorted from them (not recorded which). These receptors came from a young man who had mild COVID-19 (a few samples of this study predate the infection). Cell type and time point are not known. Both conserved end residues are trimmed from each CDR3.

CDR3aa: AISDTFRTGLSTDTQY
v_gene: TRBV10-3

CDR3aa: ASSHASGGSYTDTQY
v_gene: TRBV4-1

CDR3aa: ASSRRAGELDTQY
v_gene: TRBV7-2

CDR3aa: ASRPRPATADSPLH
v_gene: TRBV7-2

CDR3aa: ASSHSGGSTGELF
v_gene: TRBV4-3

CDR3aa: ASSLFRTVDTGELF
v_gene: TRBV11-2

CDR3aa: ASSWGAGELF
v_gene: TRBV12-3/TRBV12-4

CDR3aa: ASYQGGEKLF
v_gene: TRBV7-9

CDR3aa: ASSLDGAVPTLH
v_gene: TRBV11-2

CDR3aa: ASSLEPTGNGYT
v_gene: TRBV5-1

CDR3aa: ASTPDQRGPYEQY
v_gene: TRBV5-5

CDR3aa: ASSLVGGSGELF
v_gene: TRBV5-1

CDR3aa: ASIRSGRETQY
v_gene: TRBV6-2/TRBV6-3

CDR3aa: ASRLAGEFTDTQY
v_gene: TRBV12-3/TRBV12-4

CDR3aa: AIGGPGDTGELF
v_gene: TRBV10-3

CDR3aa: ASSPRGTTLSYEQY
v_gene: TRBV5-6

CDR3aa: ASSAEPETQY
v_gene: TRBV9

CDR3aa: ASSQRTSGGVEQF
v_gene: TRBV6-5

CDR3aa: ASSSTAINEKLF
v_gene: TRBV7-2

CDR3aa: ASSLSNGGEQF
v_gene: TRBV5-1

CDR3aa: SASRTANQPQH
v_gene: TRBV20-1

CDR3aa: ASGPGSIDYGYT
v_gene: TRBV5-1

CDR3aa: ASSGGPGGETQY
v_gene: TRBV7-2

CDR3aa: ASSPLAGPRTDTQY
v_gene: TRBV18

CDR3aa: SARDSEAGEKGNIQY
v_gene: TRBV20-1

CDR3aa: ASSEGGVSYEQY
v_gene: TRBV25-1

CDR3aa: SAQTTGEGGYT
v_gene: TRBV20-1

CDR3aa: ASSRNGRLATDTQY
v_gene: TRBV7-8

CDR3aa: ATSREWSSGNTIY
v_gene: TRBV15

CDR3aa: ASITGSNQPQH
v_gene: TRBV2

CDR3aa: ASSYGQDGETQY
v_gene: TRBV11-3

CDR3aa: ASSPSSTDTQY
v_gene: TRBV18

CDR3aa: ASSPLGSDTQY
v_gene: TRBV5-1

CDR3aa: SSTWGPTDTQY
v_gene: TRBV7-2

CDR3aa: AWFSGAYEQY
v_gene: TRBV30

CDR3aa: ASSLGRDHGYT
v_gene: TRBV7-3

CDR3aa: ASSDRVGGYT
v_gene: TRBV6-6

CDR3aa: ATSDSKTKQETQY
v_gene: TRBV24-1

CDR3aa: ASSYGVPGGSGNTIY
v_gene: TRBV6-5

CDR3aa: ASSLQCREWLGQF
v_gene: TRBV28

CDR3aa: ASSSLGRVRQY
v_gene: TRBV7-2

CDR3aa: ASTEYPQGRRYGYT
v_gene: TRBV28

CDR3aa: ASSVAGTGWTEAF
v_gene: TRBV7-2

CDR3aa: SGYRQHSYEQY
v_gene: TRBV29-1

CDR3aa: SVEKGAGELF
v_gene: TRBV29-1

CDR3aa: ASSQDYKRGTGPNEQF
v_gene: TRBV14

CDR3aa: ASSKVLGVAGVYNEQF
v_gene: TRBV21-1